The 7 T cell receptor beta chains below were found in one sample sequenced in a study of response to subunit inactivated influenza vaccine. MiXCR, applied by TCRdb to the RT-PCR reads, yields one record per CDR3 protein. The sample has about 570,000 distinct CDR3 sequences, 11% seen once; the top ten hold 11%. These records were also assigned to another study, of T cells expressing NK-cell markers. That publication notes: Making the TCR beta cDNA relied on 5'RACE template switching with UMIs.

Sequences were derived from PBMCs from blood, sampled on the day of vaccination. The receptor source for this set is a man aged 50-60 years who received an inactivated influenza vaccine.

At least ten counts were recorded for this clonotype. V is TRBV20-1 and J is TRBJ2-7, with 10 bases that match TRBD1. V lost 5 bases to trimming and J lost 7 bases; unmatched junction nucleotides: 8. The CDR3 is 13 residues long. Per germline, CDR1 DFQATT and CDR2 SNEGSKA (reference sequence). DNA of the CDR3: TGCAGTGCTGAGGACAGGGGGACGGGTGAGCAGTACTTC. This codes for CSAEDRGTGEQYF.

Regarding this clonotype: Germline is not matched at one junction end, which may reflect a read error. The chain recombines TRBV19 with TRBJ2-1, with D unclear. This CDR3 comprises 15 residues. The V gene's germline CDR1 is LNHDA and CDR2 SQIVND (reference sequence). The CDR3 region is CASSIAPDSFNEQFF. For the CDR3, the DNA is TGTGCCAGTAGTATAGCTCCCGACTCCTTCAATGAGCAGTTCTTC.

Only a few counts were recorded for this clonotype. The V call is TRBV5-5, the J call TRBJ1-2, with 8 bases identical to TRBD1. The CDR3 consists of 17 residues. Germline-derived CDR1 and CDR2 are SGHKS and YYEKEE (reference sequence). J was trimmed by 4 bases and V by 4 bases; bases with no gene match: 15. The CDR3 loop reads CASSPRIAGGVRYGYTF. The CDR3 region has the DNA TGTGCCAGCAGCCCTCGTATTGCAGGGGGCGTTCGCTATGGCTACACCTTC.

This clonotype was recorded a few times. The chain is built from TRBV18 and TRBJ2-2, with D hard to call. The CDR3 extends over 16 amino acids. Trimming pared 4 bases from V and 3 bases from J, leaving 15 bases between. Looked up from germline, CDR1 is KGHSH and CDR2 is LQKENI. Written as DNA, the CDR3 is TGTGCCAGCTCACTTTTCCCATGGTTAGACACCGGGGAGCTGTTTTTT. Amino acids: CASSLFPWLDTGELFF.

The table lists this clonotype with many counts. The rearrangement uses TRBV12-3 or TRBV12-4 and TRBJ2-5; D call uncertain. Trimming pared 6 bases from V and 9 bases from J, leaving 14 bases between. The CDR3 length is 12 residues. For the CDR3, the DNA is TGTGCCAGCAGGCAAGACGGCCGGTCCCAGTACTTC. Translation gives CASRQDGRSQYF.

This clonotype showed up just a few times. The V and J genes are TRBV12-3 or TRBV12-4 and TRBJ2-6; D may be TRBD1 (6 bases). The CDR3 has 19 amino acids. Trimming left V 11 bases short and J 0 bases short, with 26 bases between. Here the CDR3 DNA reads TGTGCCGGTTCCGATACTGGCAGGGGTTTATTCTCTGGGGCCAACGTCCTGACTTTC. Protein product: CAGSDTGRGLFSGANVLTF.

This clonotype was seen a handful of times. This chain links TRBV12-3 or TRBV12-4 with TRBJ1-3; the D is unclear. The CDR3 totals 14 residues. V shed 6 bases and J shed 0 bases, with 9 bases lying between them. The CDR3 region has the DNA TGTGCCAGCAGATCCGACAACTCTGGAAACACCATATATTTT. Its protein product is CASRSDNSGNTIYF.